A selection of T cell receptor beta chains follows, all from one sample in a study of CD8+CD57+ T cells in acquired aplastic anemia. TCRdb re-derived calls from the reads in MiXCR, one entry per CDR3 protein. The sample holds 400,000 to 450,000 distinct CDR3 sequences, just under 70% seen once. Sequenced: sorted CD4+, CD8+, or CD8+CD57+ T cells (not recorded which) from PBMCs. Receptors were obtained from a human donor in good health, serving as a control. The CDR3 runs from the conserved cysteine through the conserved F or W. Each record gives: J gene, V gene, D gene, clone size, CDR3 DNA, CDR3 protein. A D gene is named only where the DNA matches it firmly. Size is omitted from some rows. Given values are once, few, many or a class for expanded clones.

>TRBJ1-2|TRBV12-3/TRBV12-4|TRBD1|NA
TGTGCCAGCTACCGAATGAGGGGACAGGAGCCCGTTTATCGCTACACCTTC
CASYRMRGQEPVYRYTF
>TRBJ1-4|TRBV20-1|TRBD1|NA
TGCAGTGCTAGGGGCAGGGGGGACGAAAAACTGTTTTTT
CSARGRGDEKLFF
>TRBJ2-7|TRBV10-3|TRBD1|NA
TGTGCCTCAGGACAGGGCTACGAGCAGTACTTC
CASGQGYEQYF
>TRBJ2-7|TRBV7-2|NA|NA
TGTGCCAGCAGCTCAGTACACGGGGCCTACGGGCAGTACTTC
CASSSVHGAYGQYF
>TRBJ1-6|TRBV6-2/TRBV6-3|NA|many
TGTGCCAGCAGTTACGGGGAATCCTATAATTCACCCCTCCACTTT
CASSYGESYNSPLHF
>TRBJ1-4|TRBV6-2/TRBV6-3|NA|many
TGTGCCAGCAGTGGAGCTGAAGGGGCTAATGAAAAACTGTTTTTT
CASSGAEGANEKLFF
>TRBJ2-2|TRBV7-9|NA|NA
TGTGCCAGCAGCTCCGGTCTCCAAATGGGGCTGTTTTTT
CASSSGLQMGLFF
>TRBJ2-7|TRBV20-1|NA|many
TGCAGTGCTAGTGCCCTGTCTGGACGGAGCTCCTACGAGCAGTACTTC
CSASALSGRSSYEQYF
>TRBJ2-3|TRBV9|NA|NA
TGTGCCAGCAGCGAGACCCCGGTACACACAGATACGCAGTATTTT
CASSETPVHTDTQYF
>TRBJ1-2|TRBV19|NA|NA
TGTGCCAGTTGGCCGGGGCGCGCCTATTGCTACACCTTC
CASWPGRAYCYTF
>TRBJ2-2|TRBV12-3/TRBV12-4|TRBD1|NA
TGTGCCAGCAGTACGGGACAGGGGGCAACCGGGGAGCTGTTTTTT
CASSTGQGATGELFF
>TRBJ1-4|TRBV6-1|NA|NA
TGTGCCAGCAGACAGGGAAGTTCTGAAAAACTGTTTTTT
CASRQGSSEKLFF
>TRBJ2-7|TRBV25-1|TRBD2|many
TGTGCCAGCAGTGACGGGGCGGGGGGGCCGAGGTCCTACGAGCAGTACTTC
CASSDGAGGPRSYEQYF
>TRBJ1-5|TRBV6-4|TRBD1|NA
TGTGCCAGCACCGGGACAGGGAACAATCAGCCCCAGCATTTT
CASTGTGNNQPQHF
>TRBJ1-6|TRBV4-3|TRBD1|many
TGCGCCAGCAGCCAAGAGCCGGGACAGGGGTTGGGTTCACCCCTCCACTTT
CASSQEPGQGLGSPLHF
>TRBJ2-2|TRBV7-2|NA|many
TGTGCCAGCAGCTTGGGGGTCGGGGAGCTGTTTTTT
CASSLGVGELFF
>TRBJ1-5|TRBV7-2|NA|once
TGTGGCAGCAGCCCCCAGGGAAGGGATCAGCCCCAGCATTTT
CGSSPQGRDQPQHF
>TRBJ2-5|TRBV7-9|TRBD1|NA
TGTGCCAGCAGCTTAAGATTGTCAGGGGGCCTGGAGACCCAGTACTTC
CASSLRLSGGLETQYF